This T cell receptor (beta chain) was observed in a study of T cell changes during pregnancy in multiple sclerosis. Germline V gives CDR1 SEHNR, CDR2 FQNEAQ (reference sequence). V was shortened by 1 base and J by 3 bases, with 7 bases between the two germline ends. The CDR3 runs 13 residues. The method was immunoSEQ multiplex PCR; TCRdb's version includes in-frame clones alone and lacks a portion of them. The data show more than 55,000 clones, with 90% seen just once and less than 2.5% held by the top ten. The source of this sequence is a female donor in good health, enrolled as a control in a pregnancy study. This rearrangement joins TRBV7-9 to TRBJ2-7; no firm D call. The sample in question was peripheral blood, obtained in the first trimester of pregnancy. The CDR3 reads CASSLVLGYEQYF. DNA of the CDR3: TGTGCCAGCAGCTTAGTGCTCGGCTACGAGCAGTACTTC.